One T cell receptor (beta chain) is described in this entry. The antigen remains unidentified. Produced via immunoSEQ multiplex PCR; TCRdb's table is partial and in-frame only. This sample has roughly 1 million clones, with approximately 72% found just once. The sample belongs to a study of shared clonotypes between healthy human individuals. Findings of the study overall: Clonotype sharing among donors, it was expected, would be affected by sequencing depth.

Germline values: CDR1 SEHNR, CDR2 FQNEAQ (reference sequence). This CDR3 is 14 amino acids long. The V end was cut by 1 base, the J end by 6 bases, with 12 bases between. This chain links TRBV7-9 with TRBJ1-1; D call uncertain. Sequencing was done on a sample of memory CD4+ T cells sorted from blood. Subset indicated: CD45RA-negative fraction. The receptor comes from a man aged 18 to 29 in good health. In DNA form, the CDR3 reads TGTGCCAGCAGCTTAGGACAAGTTTTCCCTGAAGCTTTCTTT. Its protein product is CASSLGQVFPEAFF.